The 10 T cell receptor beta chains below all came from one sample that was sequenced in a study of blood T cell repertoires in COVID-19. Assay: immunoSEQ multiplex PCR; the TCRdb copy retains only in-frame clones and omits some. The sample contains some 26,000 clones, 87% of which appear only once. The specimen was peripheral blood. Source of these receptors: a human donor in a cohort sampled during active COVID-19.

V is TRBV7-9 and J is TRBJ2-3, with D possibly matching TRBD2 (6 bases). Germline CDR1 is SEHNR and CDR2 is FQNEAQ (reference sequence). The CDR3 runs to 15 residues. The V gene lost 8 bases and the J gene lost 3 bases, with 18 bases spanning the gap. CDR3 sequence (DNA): TGTGCCAGCCTGAGAGGGGCCGCGGGGACAGATACGCAGTATTTT. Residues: CASLRGAAGTDTQYF. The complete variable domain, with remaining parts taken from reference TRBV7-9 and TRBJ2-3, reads DTGVSQNPRHKITKRGQNVTFRCDPISEHNRLYWYRQTLGQGPEFLTYFQNEAQLEKSRLLSDRFSAERPKGSFSTLEIQRTEQGDSAMYLCASLRGAAGTDTQYFGPGTRLTVL.

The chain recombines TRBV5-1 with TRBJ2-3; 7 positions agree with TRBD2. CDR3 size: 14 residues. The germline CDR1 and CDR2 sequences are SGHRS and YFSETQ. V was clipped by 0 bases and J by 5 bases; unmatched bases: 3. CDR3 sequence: CASSLAGGGDTQYF. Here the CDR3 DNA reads TGCGCCAGCAGCTTGGCCGGCGGGGGAGATACGCAGTATTTT.

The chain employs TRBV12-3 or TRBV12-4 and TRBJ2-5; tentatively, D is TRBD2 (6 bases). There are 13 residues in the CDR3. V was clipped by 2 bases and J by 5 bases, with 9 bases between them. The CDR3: CASSLSGVETQYF. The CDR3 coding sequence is TGTGCCAGCAGTTTATCGGGGGTTGAGACCCAGTACTTC.

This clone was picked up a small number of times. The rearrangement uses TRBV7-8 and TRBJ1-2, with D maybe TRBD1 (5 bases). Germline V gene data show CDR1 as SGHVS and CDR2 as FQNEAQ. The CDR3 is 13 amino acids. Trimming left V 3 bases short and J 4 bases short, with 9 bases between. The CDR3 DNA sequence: TGTGCCAGCAGCTTGGGGCAACCCTATGGCTACACCTTC. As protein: CASSLGQPYGYTF.

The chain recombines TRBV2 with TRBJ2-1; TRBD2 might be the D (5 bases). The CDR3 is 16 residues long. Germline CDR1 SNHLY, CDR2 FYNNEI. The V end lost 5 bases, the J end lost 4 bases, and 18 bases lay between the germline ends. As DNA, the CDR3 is TGTGCCAGCAGTCTACAGTCGAGCGGATCATACAATGAGCAGTTCTTC. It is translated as CASSLQSSGSYNEQFF. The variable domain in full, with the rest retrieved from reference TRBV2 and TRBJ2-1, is EPEVTQTPSHQVTQMGQEVILRCVPISNHLYFYWYRQILGQKVEFLVSFYNNEISEKSEIFDDQFSVERPDGSNFTLKIRSTKLEDSAMYFCASSLQSSGSYNEQFFGPGTRLTVL.

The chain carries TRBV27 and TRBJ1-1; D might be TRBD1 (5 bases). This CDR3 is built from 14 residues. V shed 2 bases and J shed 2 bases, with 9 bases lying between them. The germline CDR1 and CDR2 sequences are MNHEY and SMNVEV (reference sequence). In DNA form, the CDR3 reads TGTGCCAGCAGTTTAAATAGGGGAAACACTGAAGCTTTCTTT. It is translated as CASSLNRGNTEAFF.

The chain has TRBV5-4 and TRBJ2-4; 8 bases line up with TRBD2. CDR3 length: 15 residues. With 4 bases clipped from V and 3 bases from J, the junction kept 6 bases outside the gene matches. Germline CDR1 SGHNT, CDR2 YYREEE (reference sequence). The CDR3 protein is CASSPSLAGKNIQYF. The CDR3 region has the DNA TGTGCCAGCAGCCCGTCCCTAGCGGGCAAAAACATTCAGTACTTC.

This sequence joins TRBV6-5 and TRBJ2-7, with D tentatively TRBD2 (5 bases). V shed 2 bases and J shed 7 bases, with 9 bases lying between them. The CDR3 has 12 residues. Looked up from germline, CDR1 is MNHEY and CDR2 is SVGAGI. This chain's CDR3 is CASSYPTGEQYF. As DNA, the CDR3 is TGTGCCAGCAGTTACCCGACGGGGGAGCAGTACTTC.

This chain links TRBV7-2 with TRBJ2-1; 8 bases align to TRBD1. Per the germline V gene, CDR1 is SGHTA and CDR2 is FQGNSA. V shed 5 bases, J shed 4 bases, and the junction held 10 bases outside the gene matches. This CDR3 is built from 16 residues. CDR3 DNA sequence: TGTGCCAGCAGCCCATCAGGGGGCCCTCGTTACAATGAGCAGTTCTTC. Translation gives CASSPSGGPRYNEQFF.

CDR3 in DNA: TGTGCCAGCAGTTGGGGCCGACAGGGGAAAAATTCACCCCTCCACTTT. Translation: CASSWGRQGKNSPLHF. The chain recombines TRBV6-5 with TRBJ1-6, with 8 bases fitting TRBD1. The V gene's germline CDR1 is MNHEY and CDR2 SVGAGI. The CDR3 is 16 residues long. J was trimmed by 7 bases and V by 4 bases; bases with no gene match: 9.